These 17 T cell receptor beta chains were all obtained from the same sample, sequenced in a study of breast tumors, draining lymph nodes, adjacent tissues. Axillary draining lymph nodes of breast cancer patients supplied the node samples. TCRdb ran MiXCR on the multiplex PCR reads and lists one entry per CDR3 protein. The sample consists of approximately 210,000 distinct CDR3 sequences, around 34% of them appearing once. Sequenced sample: axillary lymph node tissue. These receptors originate from a female donor with breast cancer. Some clones in this sample may be carry-over from other donors' samples.

The table lists this clonotype with a count of one. This may stem from a read error, because a much larger clone lies one nucleotide away. The J gene is TRBJ2-2, the V gene TRBV7-2; D is possibly TRBD1 (6 bases). This CDR3 has 16 amino acids. Germline CDR1 is SGHTA and CDR2 is FQGNSA. CDR3 region: CASSLRQVENTGEPFF. CDR3 bases: TGTGCCAGCAGCCTCAGACAGGTGGAGAACACCGGGGAGCCGTTTTTT.

A remark on this clonotype: This may be a read error, as it is one base from a much larger clone. V is TRBV5-4 and J is TRBJ2-3; the D is unclear. The germline V gene has CDR1 SGHNT and CDR2 YYREEE (reference sequence). The CDR3 runs to 15 residues. CDR3 protein: CASGLVPASTDTQYF. CDR3 bases: TGTGCCAGCGGCTTGGTTCCAGCTAGCACAGATACGCAGTATTTT. Based on the CDR3 plus reference TRBV5-4 and TRBJ2-3, the full variable domain is ETGVTQSPTHLIKTRGQQVTLRCSSQSGHNTVSWYQQALGQGPQFIFQYYREEENGRGNFPPRFSGLQFPNYSSELNVNALELDDSALYLCASGLVPASTDTQYFGPGTRLTVL.

The genes are TRBV2 and TRBJ1-2; TRBD1 matches at 9 bases. The CDR3 length is 14 residues. Germline V gives CDR1 SNHLY, CDR2 FYNNEI. With V trimmed by 8 bases and J by 3 bases, 7 bases remained unmatched. The CDR3 reads CASGGTGPYYGYTF. DNA of the CDR3: TGTGCCAGCGGTGGGACAGGGCCTTACTATGGCTACACCTTC.

This clonotype was seen a handful of times. The J gene is TRBJ2-5, the V gene TRBV6-2 or TRBV6-3, with a weak D call TRBD2 (6 bases). The CDR3 contains 17 residues. Deletions cut 0 bases from V and 5 bases from J, with 19 bases between. The germline CDR1 and CDR2 sequences are MNHEY and SVGEGT. The CDR3 protein is CASSYSFSLGGIETQYF. CDR3 sequence (DNA): TGTGCCAGCAGTTACTCGTTCAGTCTTGGAGGGATCGAGACCCAGTACTTC.

The sample holds many counts of this clonotype. V gene TRBV12-3 or TRBV12-4 combines with J gene TRBJ2-7; D is possibly TRBD1 (6 bases). The CDR3 is made up of 14 amino acids. Trimming cost V 5 bases and J 6 bases, with 17 bases left between them. The DNA for the CDR3 is TGTGCCAGCAGTCACACAGGGCTCTGGGGCGAGCAGTACTTC. This sequence encodes CASSHTGLWGEQYF.

This chain links TRBV6-5 with TRBJ2-3, with 13 bases aligning to TRBD2. Trimming at V came to 9 bases and at J to 1 base, leaving 4 bases not matched to a gene. CDR3 length equals 15 residues. Germline assignment: CDR1 MNHEY and CDR2 SVGAGI. The CDR3, as DNA: TGTGCCAGAAGACTAGCGGGGGGAGGCACAGATACGCAGTATTTT. Amino acids: CARRLAGGGTDTQYF.

This rearrangement joins TRBV5-4 to TRBJ2-5; weak D call: TRBD1 (7 bases). Germline V gives CDR1 SGHNT, CDR2 YYREEE (reference sequence). The CDR3 has 17 amino acids. V was shortened by 4 bases and J by 10 bases, with 29 bases between the two germline ends. This chain's CDR3 is CASSSRETGSRREDQYF. The CDR3, as DNA: TGTGCCAGCAGCAGCCGGGAGACAGGGTCGCGGAGGGAGGACCAGTACTTC.

This chain connects TRBV9 to TRBJ2-1; 16 positions match TRBD2. Germline V gene data show CDR1 as SGDLS and CDR2 as YYNGEE. The CDR3 runs 18 residues. V dropped 7 bases and J dropped 4; count of bases not matched to a gene: 11. CDR3 in DNA: TGTGCCAGCGCCGGGACTAGCGGGGGGGCCTTTAGTTACAATGAGCAGTTCTTC. It is translated as CASAGTSGGAFSYNEQFF.

Note on this clonotype: A much larger clonotype is one base distant, so this may be a read error. The V gene is TRBV19, the J gene TRBJ2-5; tentatively, D is TRBD2 (7 bases). Germline-derived CDR1 and CDR2 are LNHDA and SQIVND (reference sequence). The CDR3 runs to 17 residues. CDR3 amino acids: CTSSIGATRGGRETQSF. CDR3 nucleotides: TGTACCAGTAGTATAGGAGCGACTAGGGGGGGCAGAGAGACCCAGTCCTTC.

This clonotype was picked up many times. The chain uses TRBV7-9 and TRBJ2-2; perhaps D is TRBD1 or TRBD2 (5 bases each). This CDR3 is built from 14 residues. V lost 6 bases, J lost 4 bases, and 12 bases lay in between. Germline CDR1 is SEHNR and CDR2 is FQNEAQ (reference sequence). The CDR3 DNA reads as TGTGCCAGCAGTAACGGGGCTTTCACCGGGGAGCTGTTTTTT. The encoded protein is CASSNGAFTGELFF.

Points on this clonotype: An end of the junction differs from the germline gene, which may be a read error. The chain carries TRBV15 and TRBJ2-1; TRBD2 aligns across 12 bases. In germline, CDR1 is LNHNV, CDR2 YYDKDF (reference sequence). The CDR3 extends over 15 amino acids. CDR3 amino acids: CATSRPGLAGNEQLF. CDR3 bases: TGTGCCACCAGCAGGCCGGGACTAGCGGGCAATGAGCAGCTCTTC.

Comment on this clonotype: A clone one base away is much larger, so this may be a read error. This chain joins TRBV12-3 or TRBV12-4 and TRBJ2-2; 7 bases line up with TRBD2. The CDR3 is 14 amino acids. The J segment lost 6 bases and the V segment lost 3 bases, leaving 4 bases of the junction unmatched. CDR3 region: CASSFLAGSGELFF. The CDR3 nucleotides read TGTGCCAGCAGTTTCTTAGCGGGCTCCGGGGAGCTGTTTTTT.

This clonotype was seen ten or more times. The chain uses TRBV7-2 and TRBJ2-5, with D perhaps TRBD1 (5 bases). The germline V gene has CDR1 SGHTA and CDR2 FQGNSA. With 5 bases removed from V and 1 base from J, the gap between germline ends came to 14 bases. The CDR3 consists of 15 residues. The CDR3 sequence: CASSHYGHPQETQYF. For the CDR3, the DNA is TGTGCCAGCAGCCACTACGGACACCCCCAAGAGACCCAGTACTTC.

This clonotype showed up many times. This chain uses TRBV19 with TRBJ2-1; weak D call: TRBD2 (6 bases). The V gene's germline CDR1 is LNHDA and CDR2 SQIVND (reference sequence). The CDR3 loop spans 15 amino acids. V was shortened by 5 bases and J by 11 bases, with 22 bases between the two germline ends. CDR3 in amino acids: CASSRSRDLRGKQFF. DNA for the CDR3: TGTGCCAGTAGTCGATCTCGGGACCTGCGGGGTAAGCAGTTCTTC.

This clonotype was counted many times. The chain couples TRBV18 to TRBJ1-6; TRBD1 matches 7 bases. The CDR3 contains 15 residues. The J segment lost 7 bases and the V segment lost 5 bases, leaving 8 bases of the junction unmatched. Germline V CDR1 and CDR2: KGHSH, LQKENI. CDR3 in amino acids: CASSDGQVENSPLHF. The CDR3 DNA reads as TGTGCCAGCTCAGACGGACAGGTGGAAAATTCACCCCTCCACTTT.

The rearrangement joins TRBV2 to TRBJ1-2, with D maybe TRBD1 (5 bases). The germline V gene has CDR1 SNHLY and CDR2 FYNNEI. The CDR3 is 15 residues long. Deletions cut 8 bases from V and 0 bases from J, with 16 bases between. The CDR3 sequence is CASSGTQLSNYGYTF. The CDR3 bases are TGTGCCAGCTCCGGGACTCAACTCTCTAACTATGGCTACACCTTC.

This chain links TRBV19 with TRBJ2-7, with D perhaps matching TRBD2 (6 bases). Germline V gene data show CDR1 as LNHDA and CDR2 as SQIVND (reference sequence). The length of the CDR3 is 13 residues. V was clipped by 3 bases and J by 6 bases, with 12 bases between them. The CDR3 sequence: CASSMSLGGEQYF. CDR3 DNA sequence: TGTGCCAGTAGTATGTCGTTGGGGGGCGAGCAGTACTTC.